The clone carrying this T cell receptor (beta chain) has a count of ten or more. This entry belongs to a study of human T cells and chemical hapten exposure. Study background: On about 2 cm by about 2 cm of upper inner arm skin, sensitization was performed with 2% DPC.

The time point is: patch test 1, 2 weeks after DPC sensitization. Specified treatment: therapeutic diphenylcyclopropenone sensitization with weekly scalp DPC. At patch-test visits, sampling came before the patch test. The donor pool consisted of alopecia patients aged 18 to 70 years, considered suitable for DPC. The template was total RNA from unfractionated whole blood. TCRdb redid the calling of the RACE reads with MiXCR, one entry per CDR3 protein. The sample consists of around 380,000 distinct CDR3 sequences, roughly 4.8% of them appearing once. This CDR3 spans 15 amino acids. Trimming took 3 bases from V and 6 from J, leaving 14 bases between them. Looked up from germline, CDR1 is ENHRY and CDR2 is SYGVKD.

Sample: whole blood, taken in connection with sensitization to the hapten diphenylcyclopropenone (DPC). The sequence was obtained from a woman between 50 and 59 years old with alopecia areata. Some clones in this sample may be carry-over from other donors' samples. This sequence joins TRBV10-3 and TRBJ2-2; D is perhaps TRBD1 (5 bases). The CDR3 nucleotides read TGTGCCATCAGTGAACCTCAGGGTATTGCCGGGGAGCTGTTTTTT. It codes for CAISEPQGIAGELFF.